This T cell receptor (beta chain) comes out of a study of early T cells in non-severe SARS-CoV-2 infection. As for the study in general: Bulk RNA taken from unsorted whole blood was sequenced, leaving chains unpaired. Study-wide results and caveats: Matching with VDJdb favored anti-spike CD8 responses (missing private and CD4 specificities).

This clonotype was seen many times. Its target is not known. Unique molecular identifiers tagged individual cDNA molecules. TCRdb re-called the 5' RACE reads with MiXCR, one entry per CDR3 protein. The sample has 30,000 or so distinct CDR3 sequences, approximately 7% seen once; the top ten hold 2.7%. There are 15 residues in the CDR3. V lost 4 bases to trimming and J lost 5 bases; unmatched junction nucleotides: 10. The V gene's germline CDR1 is SGHVS and CDR2 FNYEAQ. The V call is TRBV7-6, the J call TRBJ1-2; 7 bases fit TRBD1. The receptor comes from an adult who was a healthcare worker with PCR-confirmed SARS-CoV-2 infection or an uninfected control (not recorded which). Sequencing was performed on whole blood. The CDR3 loop is CASSSQDRELYGYTF. CDR3 sequence (DNA): TGTGCCAGCAGCTCCCAAGACAGGGAATTATATGGCTACACCTTC.